Listed here are 26 T cell receptor beta chains from one sample, sequenced in a study of identical twins. TCRdb ran MiXCR on the 5' RACE reads and lists one entry per CDR3 protein. In the table there are roughly 1,500,000 distinct CDR3 sequences, about 30% of which are singletons. Sequencing used cord blood. Receptors originate from a newborn girl in good health.

The J gene is TRBJ2-7, the V gene TRBV2; possibly TRBD2 for D (6 bases). Per germline, CDR1 SNHLY and CDR2 FYNNEI. The CDR3 sequence is 15 residues long. Trimming removed 7 bases at V and 4 bases at J, with 20 bases between. CDR3 sequence (DNA): TGTGCCAGCACTCAGAAGGGAGGACTCCGATACGAGCAGTACTTC. Translating gives CASTQKGGLRYEQYF.

J is TRBJ2-1 and V is TRBV5-6, with a tentative D call TRBD2 (6 bases). The CDR3 runs to 15 residues. Germline CDR1 and CDR2: SGHDT and YYEEEE. V gave up 2 bases and J gave up 9 bases, with 18 bases separating them. The CDR3 is CASSFLTGRDGEQFF. CDR3 bases: TGTGCCAGCAGCTTTCTCACCGGGAGAGACGGTGAGCAGTTCTTC.

This sequence joins TRBV7-9 and TRBJ1-4, with unresolved D. The germline CDR1 and CDR2 sequences are SEHNR and FQNEAQ (reference sequence). The CDR3 is 15 amino acids. The V end lost 5 bases, the J end lost 8 bases, and 18 bases lay between the germline ends. CDR3 nucleotides: TGTGCCAGCAGCGAAATGGCAGGCCTTTGGGAAAAACTGTTTTTT. It codes for CASSEMAGLWEKLFF.

This clonotype was counted a few times. V gene TRBV11-1 combines with J gene TRBJ2-7; a weak D match, TRBD1 (6 bases). The CDR3 length is 14 residues. Germline V gives CDR1 SGHAT, CDR2 FQDESV (reference sequence). Trimming removed 2 bases at V and 2 bases at J, with 10 bases between. Here the CDR3 reads CASSLQGIAYEQYF. The CDR3 DNA follows: TGTGCCAGCAGCTTACAGGGGATAGCCTACGAGCAGTACTTC.

This clonotype was recorded a few times. Written as DNA, the CDR3 is TGTGCCAGCAGTTTATGGTTACAGGGAACTGAAGCTTTCTTT. It codes for CASSLWLQGTEAFF. V usage is TRBV12-3 or TRBV12-4 and J usage is TRBJ1-1, with a tentative D call TRBD1 (6 bases). Trimming stripped 2 bases from V and 5 bases from J, with 12 bases between. This CDR3 has 14 residues.

This clonotype has only a few counts. This chain uses TRBV7-9 with TRBJ2-5; D perhaps matches TRBD2 (7 bases). The J call may be in error: the DNA end matches TRBJ2-7 better. CDR1 and CDR2 from the germline V gene are SEHNR and FQNEAQ (reference sequence). The CDR3 contains 15 residues. The CDR3 loop reads CASSLGFGGPYEQYF. CDR3 coding DNA: TGTGCCAGCAGCTTAGGATTCGGGGGGCCCTACGAGCAGTACTTC.

The chain has TRBV7-9 and TRBJ2-1, with a weak D call TRBD2 (7 bases). The V gene's germline CDR1 is SEHNR and CDR2 FQNEAQ (reference sequence). The CDR3 runs to 19 residues. V gave up 2 bases and J gave up 0 bases, with 20 bases separating them. The CDR3 region is CASSLSVGGGGSSYNEQFF. In DNA form, the CDR3 reads TGTGCCAGCAGCTTAAGCGTAGGGGGAGGCGGGAGCTCCTACAATGAGCAGTTCTTC.

In this sample, this clonotype turned up a few times. The V gene is TRBV12-3 or TRBV12-4, the J gene TRBJ2-3; no reliable D call. V lost 6 bases and J lost 2, with 9 bases in between. There are 13 residues in the CDR3. CDR3: CASRLEPTDTQYF. The CDR3 bases are TGTGCCAGCAGGCTGGAGCCCACAGATACGCAGTATTTT.

The chain couples TRBV5-1 to TRBJ2-3, with D possibly matching TRBD2 (6 bases). Germline V gene lookup returns CDR1 SGHRS and CDR2 YFSETQ. Trimming pared 4 bases from V and 5 bases from J, leaving 20 bases between. The CDR3 consists of 16 residues. The CDR3 DNA sequence: TGCGCCAGCAGCCAGCCTTCCGGGACTGGGGGAGATACGCAGTATTTT. Translating gives CASSQPSGTGGDTQYF.

In its sample, this clonotype was seen a few times. V usage is TRBV2 and J usage is TRBJ2-3; TRBD2 matches at 10 bases. The germline V gene encodes CDR1 SNHLY and CDR2 FYNNEI. This CDR3 spans 15 amino acids. With 8 bases clipped from V and 5 bases from J, the junction kept 10 bases outside the gene matches. CDR3 bases: TGTGCCAGCGGCGAAACTAGCGGGGAAATAGATACGCAGTATTTT. Translation: CASGETSGEIDTQYF.

The sample holds a few counts of this clonotype. The gene calls are TRBV29-1 and TRBJ2-7, with D perhaps matching TRBD1 (6 bases). The CDR3 loop spans 13 amino acids. V was pared by 7 bases and J by 0 bases, with 13 bases between. Germline CDR1 reads SQVTM; CDR2 reads ANQGSEA. The CDR3 reads CSGKQGSSYEQYF. CDR3 DNA: TGCAGCGGGAAACAGGGATCCTCCTACGAGCAGTACTTC.

The chain recombines TRBV12-5 with TRBJ2-2; 10 bases are a match to TRBD2. CDR1 is LGHNT and CDR2 is FRNRAP in the germline V gene. The V gene end was trimmed by 5 bases and the J gene end by 3 bases; junction bases not matched to a gene: 9. The length of the CDR3 is 17 residues. CDR3 bases: TGTGCTAGTGGTCAAACGACGCTAGCGGGGGACACCGGGGAGCTGTTTTTT. Residues: CASGQTTLAGDTGELFF. Complete variable domain (other parts from reference TRBV12-5 and TRBJ2-2): DARVTQTPRHKVTEMGQEVTMRCQPILGHNTVFWYRQTMMQGLELLAYFRNRAPLDDSGMPKDRFSAEMPDATLATLKIQPSEPRDSAVYFCASGQTTLAGDTGELFFGEGSRLTVL.

This clonotype has just a few counts. This chain links TRBV28 with TRBJ2-1, with TRBD1 identical over 10 bases. This CDR3 spans 17 amino acids. With 1 base clipped from V and 8 bases from J, the junction kept 11 bases outside the gene matches. CDR1 is MDHEN and CDR2 is SYDVKM in the germline V gene. The chain's CDR3 is CASSLSRRQGARDEQFF. The DNA for the CDR3 is TGTGCCAGCAGTTTATCCCGAAGACAGGGGGCGCGGGATGAGCAGTTCTTC.

A word on this clonotype: At one end, the junction sequence differs from germline, possibly due to a read error. The J gene is TRBJ1-4, the V gene TRBV12-3 or TRBV12-4; 7 nucleotides line up with TRBD1. The CDR3 runs to 14 residues. CDR3 DNA: TGTGCCAGCAGAACAGGGACAGCTAATGGAAAACTGTTTTTT. Translation: CASRTGTANGKLFF.

The J gene is TRBJ2-7, the V gene TRBV27; D gene ambiguous. CDR3 length equals 13 residues. Germline V gene data show CDR1 as MNHEY and CDR2 as SMNVEV (reference sequence). The V end lost 7 bases, the J end lost 2 bases, and 12 bases lay between the germline ends. CDR3 amino acids: CASKVGYPYEQYF. The CDR3 region has the DNA TGTGCCAGCAAAGTAGGGTATCCCTACGAGCAGTACTTC.

The table lists this clonotype with many counts. The junction shows a germline mismatch at one end, possibly a read error. The CDR3 is CASSFDRGRETQYF. The CDR3 DNA sequence: TGCGCCAGCAGCTTCGACAGGGGGCGAGAGACCCAGTACTTC. This sequence joins TRBV7-2 and TRBJ2-5; 10 positions agree with TRBD1. Germline lookup yields CDR1 SGHTA and CDR2 FQGNSA. The CDR3 loop spans 14 amino acids.

This clonotype was picked up a small number of times. This chain uses TRBV20-1 with TRBJ2-3; 9 bases map to TRBD2. CDR1 and CDR2 from the germline V gene are DFQATT and SNEGSKA (reference sequence). V shed 7 bases and J 3 bases; nucleotides not matched to a gene: 5. This CDR3 is 13 amino acids long. The CDR3 here is CSVKAGGTDTQYF. CDR3 nucleotide sequence: TGCAGTGTCAAGGCGGGGGGGACAGATACGCAGTATTTT.

This clonotype was seen a few times. V usage is TRBV12-5 and J usage is TRBJ1-6; 9 nucleotides agree with TRBD1. The ends lost 11 bases at V and 10 bases at J; junction bases unmatched: 15. CDR3 size: 15 residues. CDR1 is LGHNT, CDR2 FRNRAP, per germline. This chain's CDR3 is CASSPGDREKSPLHF. The CDR3 coding sequence is TGTGCTTCCTCGCCCGGGGACAGGGAAAAGTCACCCCTCCACTTT.

This clonotype appeared a few times. The genes are TRBV4-2 and TRBJ1-4, with no clear D. Germline-derived CDR1 and CDR2 are LGHNA and YNFKEQ. The CDR3 extends over 14 amino acids. The V and J ends lost 0 bases and 8 bases respectively, with 10 bases between them. CDR3 loop: CASSQEGSWEKLFF. CDR3 sequence (DNA): TGTGCCAGCAGCCAAGAAGGCAGTTGGGAAAAACTGTTTTTT.

The genes are TRBV2 and TRBJ1-6; 7 positions match TRBD1. V was clipped by 6 bases and J by 10 bases; unmatched bases: 12. This CDR3 is 15 amino acids long. CDR1 is SNHLY and CDR2 is FYNNEI in the germline V gene. In DNA, the CDR3 is TGTGCCAGCAGGCCCGAGACAGGGCTGGGGTCACCCCTCCACTTT. Its translation is CASRPETGLGSPLHF.

The chain combines TRBV15 with TRBJ2-1, with 8 positions matching TRBD2. Germline V gene sequence: CDR1 LNHNV, CDR2 YYDKDF (reference sequence). This CDR3 contains 15 residues. V was clipped by 5 bases and J by 2 bases; unmatched bases: 5. CDR3 bases: TGTGCCACCAGCGCAGCGGGAGTCACCTACAATGAGCAGTTCTTC. Amino acids: CATSAAGVTYNEQFF.

This clonotype has just a few counts. V and J are TRBV2 and TRBJ2-3; 14 positions agree with TRBD2. The CDR3 loop spans 17 amino acids. The germline CDR1 and CDR2 sequences are SNHLY and FYNNEI. J was trimmed by 8 bases and V by 6 bases; bases with no gene match: 13. The CDR3 DNA follows: TGTGCCAGCAGCCCCATCATGACTAGCGGGGGGGCCGCTACGCAGTATTTT. Amino acid sequence: CASSPIMTSGGAATQYF.

The CDR3 sequence is CAIRGLAVNTGELFF. CDR3 DNA sequence: TGTGCCATCAGGGGACTAGCGGTGAACACCGGGGAGCTGTTTTTT. V is TRBV10-3 and J is TRBJ2-2; 11 bases align to TRBD2. CDR1 ENHRY and CDR2 SYGVKD come from the germline V gene. The CDR3 loop spans 15 amino acids. Losses at the gene ends were 6 bases for V and 1 base for J; bases not matched to a gene: 1.

The chain carries TRBV20-1 and TRBJ2-1, with 11 bases lining up with TRBD2. The end of the DNA aligns better with TRBJ2-7, so the J call may be wrong. Germline CDR1 and CDR2: DFQATT and SNEGSKA (reference sequence). This CDR3 contains 15 residues. Here the CDR3 DNA reads TGCAGTGCTAGGGTTAGCGGGGGGGCGTACAATGAGCAGTACTTC. This sequence encodes CSARVSGGAYNEQYF.

This clonotype was recorded a few times. CDR3 amino acids: CATSRDHPGQGVQYF. DNA for the CDR3: TGTGCCACCAGCAGAGACCACCCAGGACAGGGGGTTCAGTATTTT. This rearrangement joins TRBV15 to TRBJ2-3, with 10 bases matching TRBD1. Germline CDR1 LNHNV, CDR2 YYDKDF (reference sequence). The CDR3 covers 15 residues. Trimming cost V 0 bases and J 12 bases; bases outside gene matches: 9.

V usage is TRBV20-1 and J usage is TRBJ2-5, with 8 bases that match TRBD2. The CDR3 contains 15 residues. V gave up 2 bases and J gave up 11 bases; unmatched junction bases: 16. From germline, CDR1 is DFQATT and CDR2 SNEGSKA (reference sequence). The CDR3 spells CSARISGSRYNEQYF. CDR3 DNA sequence: TGCAGTGCTAGAATCAGCGGGAGTCGATACAATGAGCAGTACTTC.